These 18 T cell receptor beta chains came from one sample sequenced in a study of control samples from healthy donors and cancer patients. TCRdb's table, derived via immunoSEQ multiplex PCR, lists solely in-frame clones and lacks some. The sample lists 100,000 to 110,000 clones, about 90% seen once, with 15% to 20% in the top ten. Sequencing was performed on blood. Every receptor here comes from a woman aged 45-65 years in good health.

The chain is built from TRBV27 and TRBJ1-6; the D gene is possibly TRBD1 (5 bases). This CDR3 region has 16 residues. V gave up 4 bases and J gave up 10 bases, with 20 bases separating them. CDR1 and CDR2 (germline): MNHEY, SMNVEV (reference sequence). The CDR3 protein is CASSSPALGLGSPLHF. The CDR3, as DNA: TGTGCCAGCAGTTCACCCGCCTTGGGGCTAGGATCACCCCTCCACTTT.

This chain connects TRBV7-9 to TRBJ2-7; either TRBD1 or TRBD2 may supply D (5 bases each). The CDR3 has 14 amino acids. The germline V gene encodes CDR1 SEHNR and CDR2 FQNEAQ (reference sequence). With 3 bases removed from V and 2 bases from J, the gap between germline ends came to 11 bases. In DNA, the CDR3 is TGTGCCAGCAGCTTTCGGGACGTTCCCTACGAGCAGTACGTC. It translates to CASSFRDVPYEQYV.

This chain joins TRBV19 and TRBJ1-6; possibly TRBD1 for D (6 bases). V lost 2 bases to trimming and J lost 4 bases, with 9 bases between them. Looked up from germline, CDR1 is LNHDA and CDR2 is SQIVND (reference sequence). This CDR3 has 15 residues. Here the CDR3 DNA reads TGTGCCAGTAGTATAATGGACAGTTATAATTCACCCCTCCACTTT. The encoded protein is CASSIMDSYNSPLHF.

The chain has TRBV18 and TRBJ1-1; 8 bases are a match to TRBD1. The CDR3 is 13 residues long. Germline V gives CDR1 KGHSH, CDR2 LQKENI. Germline trimming cut 5 bases from V and 4 bases from J; bases unmatched to any gene: 3. CDR3 in amino acids: CASSGQGSTEAFF. The CDR3 DNA follows: TGTGCCAGCTCAGGACAGGGTTCCACTGAAGCTTTCTTT.

This clone came up once. This sequence joins TRBV7-3 and TRBJ1-6, with a weak D call TRBD1 (6 bases). V dropped 5 bases and J dropped 5 bases, with 16 bases sitting between them. The CDR3 length is 16 residues. From germline, CDR1 is SGHTA and CDR2 FQGTGA. The CDR3 here is CASSPYGQGNNSPLHF. CDR3 bases: TGTGCCAGCAGCCCTTACGGCCAGGGGAATAATTCACCCCTCCACTTT.

The V gene is TRBV24-1, the J gene TRBJ2-5; D is uncertain. V lost 9 bases to trimming and J lost 7 bases, with 20 bases between them. This CDR3 has 14 amino acids. CDR1 KGHDR and CDR2 SFDVKD come from the germline V gene. The CDR3 nucleotides are TGTGCCACCTCTACCCCTGAGCCCATAGGGACCCAGTACTTC. Amino acid sequence: CATSTPEPIGTQYF.

This chain uses TRBV4-1 with TRBJ2-1; no clear D. V was pared by 1 base and J by 4 bases, with 11 bases between. CDR1 is MGHRA and CDR2 is YSYEKL in the germline V gene. The CDR3 consists of 15 residues. CDR3 amino acids: CASSQAPVLYNEQFF. The CDR3 nucleotides read TGCGCCAGCAGCCAAGCCCCGGTCTTATACAATGAGCAGTTCTTC.

This clone was detected once. CDR3 amino acids: CASSLAIGTDYEQYF. The CDR3 DNA is TGTGCCAGCAGCTTAGCAATCGGGACGGACTACGAGCAGTACTTC. This chain joins TRBV7-6 and TRBJ2-7; D could derive from TRBD1 or TRBD2 (5 bases each). Germline V CDR1 and CDR2: SGHVS, FNYEAQ. The CDR3 extends over 15 amino acids. Trimming took off 0 bases at V and 3 bases at J, with 12 bases between the two ends.

The chain is built from TRBV7-9 and TRBJ1-2, with TRBD1 matching over 8 bases. The CDR3 consists of 15 residues. From germline, CDR1 is SEHNR and CDR2 FQNEAQ (reference sequence). V trimming: 7 bases; J trimming: 4 bases; junction bases outside the gene matches: 11. CDR3 nucleotides: TGTGCCAGCACAACCCAGGGGGCGACCCCCTATGGCTACACCTTC. Translation gives CASTTQGATPYGYTF.

The gene calls are TRBV11-3 and TRBJ2-3; 9 bases align to TRBD2. The CDR3 has 17 amino acids. V lost 3 bases and J lost 2; bases outside the gene matches: 9. CDR1 and CDR2 from the germline V gene are SGHNT and YENEEA. The CDR3 nucleotides read TGTGCCAGCAGCTTCCCTAGCGGGGCAATTCCCACAGATACGCAGTATTTT. Translation: CASSFPSGAIPTDTQYF.

This clone was seen a single time. V usage is TRBV7-2 and J usage is TRBJ1-2; no reliable D call. Trimming left V 5 bases short and J 8 bases short, with 15 bases between. CDR1 and CDR2 from the germline V gene are SGHTA and FQGNSA. The CDR3 has 13 amino acids. CDR3 sequence: CASSRPTTYGYTF. The CDR3, as DNA: TGTGCCAGCAGCCGTCCTACTACATACGGCTACACCTTC.

The CDR3 sequence: CASSIVGVPQPQHF. In DNA form, the CDR3 reads TGTGCCAGTAGTATAGTGGGGGTGCCTCAGCCCCAGCATTTT. The V gene is TRBV19, the J gene TRBJ1-5, with a tentative D call TRBD1 (5 bases). CDR1 is LNHDA and CDR2 is SQIVND in the germline V gene (reference sequence). V was cut by 1 base and J by 6 bases, with 10 bases left in between. This CDR3 region has 14 residues.

The rearrangement uses TRBV4-1 and TRBJ2-2, with D possibly TRBD2 on 5 matching bases. Germline CDR1 reads MGHRA; CDR2 reads YSYEKL. The CDR3 runs to 17 residues. V dropped 2 bases and J dropped 4 bases, with 17 bases sitting between them. The CDR3 DNA follows: TGCGCCAGCAGCCAATCTACCGGGGAAATCGGCACCGGGGAGCTGTTTTTT. This encodes CASSQSTGEIGTGELFF.

The chain carries TRBV5-6 and TRBJ1-1, with D possibly TRBD1 on 6 matching bases. Trimming removed 1 base at V and 6 bases at J, with 10 bases between. The CDR3 consists of 13 residues. Per the germline V gene, CDR1 is SGHDT and CDR2 is YYEEEE. CDR3 sequence: CASSLSGGAEAFF. CDR3 DNA sequence: TGTGCCAGCAGCTTGTCTGGGGGCGCTGAAGCTTTCTTT.

The chain recombines TRBV12-5 with TRBJ1-2; TRBD1 matches 7 bases. Trimming at V came to 4 bases and at J to 8 bases, leaving 10 bases not matched to a gene. Per the germline V gene, CDR1 is LGHNT and CDR2 is FRNRAP. The CDR3 is 14 amino acids. The CDR3 reads CASGSGQARGGYTF. The CDR3 nucleotides read TGTGCTAGTGGTTCCGGACAGGCCCGAGGAGGCTACACCTTC.

The V call is TRBV7-9, the J call TRBJ1-2; 8 bases are a match to TRBD1. Germline V gene data show CDR1 as SEHNR and CDR2 as FQNEAQ (reference sequence). Unmatched junction bases numbered 7, after V lost 2 bases and J lost 5 bases. The CDR3 contains 15 residues. The CDR3 DNA is TGTGCCAGCAGCTTAAGGGGACAGGAATTTTATGGCTACACCTTC. The encoded protein is CASSLRGQEFYGYTF.

This clone was detected only once. The chain links TRBV7-9 to TRBJ2-2; no reliable D call. The germline V gene has CDR1 SEHNR and CDR2 FQNEAQ (reference sequence). Trimming stripped 3 bases from V and 2 bases from J, with 4 bases between. The CDR3 extends over 13 amino acids. For the CDR3, the DNA is TGTGCCAGCAGCTTCCCTAACACCGGGGAGCTGTTTTTT. Protein: CASSFPNTGELFF.

This clone came up a few times. This chain uses TRBV18 with TRBJ2-6; no clear D. V was clipped by 6 bases and J by 2 bases, with 8 bases between them. Germline V gene sequence: CDR1 KGHSH, CDR2 LQKENI. The CDR3 runs to 14 residues. DNA of the CDR3: TGTGCCAGCTCGGTGGACGCTGGGGCCAACGTCCTGACTTTC. Its protein product is CASSVDAGANVLTF.